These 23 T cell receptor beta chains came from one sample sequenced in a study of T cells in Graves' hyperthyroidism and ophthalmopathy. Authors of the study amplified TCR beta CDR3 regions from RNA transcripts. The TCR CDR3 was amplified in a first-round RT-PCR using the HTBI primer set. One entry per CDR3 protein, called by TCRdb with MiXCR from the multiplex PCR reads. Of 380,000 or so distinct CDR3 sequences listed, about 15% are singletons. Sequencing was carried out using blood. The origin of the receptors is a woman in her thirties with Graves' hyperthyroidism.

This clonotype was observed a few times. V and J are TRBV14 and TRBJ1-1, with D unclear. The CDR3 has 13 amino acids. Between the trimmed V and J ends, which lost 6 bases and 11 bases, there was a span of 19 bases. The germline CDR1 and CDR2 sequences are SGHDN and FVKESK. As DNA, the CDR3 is TGTGCCAGCAGTCGTATGTCTACAACGCCGGCTTTCTTT. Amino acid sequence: CASSRMSTTPAFF.

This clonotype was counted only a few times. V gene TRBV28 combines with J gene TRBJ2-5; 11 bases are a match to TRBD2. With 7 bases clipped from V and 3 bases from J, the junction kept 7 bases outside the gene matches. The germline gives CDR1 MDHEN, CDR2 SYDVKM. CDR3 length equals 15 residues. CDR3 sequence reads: CASKYQGLAEETQYF. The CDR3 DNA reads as TGTGCCAGCAAGTATCAGGGACTAGCGGAAGAGACCCAGTACTTC.

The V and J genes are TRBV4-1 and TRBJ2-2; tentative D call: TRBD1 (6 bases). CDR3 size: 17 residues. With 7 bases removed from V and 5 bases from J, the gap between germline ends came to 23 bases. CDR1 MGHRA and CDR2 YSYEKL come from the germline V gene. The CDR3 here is CASNTGPLRSGTGELFF. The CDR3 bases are TGCGCCAGCAACACAGGGCCCCTCCGCAGCGGAACCGGGGAGCTGTTTTTT.

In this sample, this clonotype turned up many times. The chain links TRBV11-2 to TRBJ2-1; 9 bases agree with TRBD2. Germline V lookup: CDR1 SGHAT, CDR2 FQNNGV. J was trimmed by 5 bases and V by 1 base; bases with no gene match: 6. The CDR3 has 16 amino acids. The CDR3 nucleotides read TGTGCCAGCAGCTTAGGGTCCAGCGGGAGGAACAATGAGCAGTTCTTC. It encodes CASSLGSSGRNNEQFF.

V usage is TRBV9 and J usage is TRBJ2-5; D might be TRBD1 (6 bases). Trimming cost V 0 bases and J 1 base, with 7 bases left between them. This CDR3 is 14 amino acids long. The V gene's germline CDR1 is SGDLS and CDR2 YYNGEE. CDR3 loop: CASSVGTAQETQYF. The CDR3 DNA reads TGTGCCAGCAGCGTAGGGACAGCCCAAGAGACCCAGTACTTC.

The CDR3 region is CASSPPGQGKETQYF. CDR3 DNA sequence: TGTGCCAGCAGCCCACCGGGACAGGGGAAAGAGACCCAGTACTTC. The V call is TRBV7-9, the J call TRBJ2-5; 10 bases fit TRBD1. Looked up from germline, CDR1 is SEHNR and CDR2 is FQNEAQ (reference sequence). The CDR3 consists of 15 residues. J was trimmed by 3 bases and V by 5 bases; bases with no gene match: 6.

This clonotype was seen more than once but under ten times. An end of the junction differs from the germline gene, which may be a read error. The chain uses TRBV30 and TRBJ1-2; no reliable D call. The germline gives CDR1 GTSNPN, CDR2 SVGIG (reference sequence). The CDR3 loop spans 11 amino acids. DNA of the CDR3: TGTGCCTGGAATCGGAACTTTGGCTACACCTTC. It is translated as CAWNRNFGYTF.

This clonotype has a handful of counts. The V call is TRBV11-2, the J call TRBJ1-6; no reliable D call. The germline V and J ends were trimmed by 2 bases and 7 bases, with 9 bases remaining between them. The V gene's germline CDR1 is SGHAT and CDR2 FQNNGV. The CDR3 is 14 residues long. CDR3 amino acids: CASSLFGRNSPLHF. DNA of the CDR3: TGTGCCAGCAGCTTATTTGGTAGAAATTCACCCCTCCACTTT.

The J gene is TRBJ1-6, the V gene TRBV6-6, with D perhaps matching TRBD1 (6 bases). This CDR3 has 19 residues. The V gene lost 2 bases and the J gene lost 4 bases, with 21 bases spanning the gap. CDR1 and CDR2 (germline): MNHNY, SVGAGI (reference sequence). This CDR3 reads CASSYTSSGDRPYNSPLHF. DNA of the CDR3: TGTGCCAGCAGTTACACCTCCTCAGGGGACCGCCCTTATAATTCACCCCTCCACTTT.

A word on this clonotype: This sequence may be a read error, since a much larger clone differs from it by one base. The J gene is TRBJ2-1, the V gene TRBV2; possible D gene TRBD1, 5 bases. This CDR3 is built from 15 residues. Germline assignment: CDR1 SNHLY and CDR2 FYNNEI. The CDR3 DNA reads TGTGCCGTCCGATCCTTTGGGGCGCCCAACAATGAGCGGTTCTTC. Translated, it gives CAVRSFGAPNNERFF.

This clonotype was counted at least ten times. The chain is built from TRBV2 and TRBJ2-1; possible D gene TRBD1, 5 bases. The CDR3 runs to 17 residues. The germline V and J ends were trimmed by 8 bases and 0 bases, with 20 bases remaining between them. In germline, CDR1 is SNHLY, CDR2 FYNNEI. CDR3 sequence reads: CASRSQGYSLSYNEQFF. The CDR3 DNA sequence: TGTGCCAGCCGCTCTCAGGGTTACTCCCTCTCCTACAATGAGCAGTTCTTC.

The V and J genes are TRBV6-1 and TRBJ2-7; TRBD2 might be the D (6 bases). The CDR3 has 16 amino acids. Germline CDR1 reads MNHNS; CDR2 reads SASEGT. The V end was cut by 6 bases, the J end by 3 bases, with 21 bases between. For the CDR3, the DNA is TGTGCCAGCAGCTCTACCCTTAGCGGACCGGGCTACGAGCAGTACTTC. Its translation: CASSSTLSGPGYEQYF.

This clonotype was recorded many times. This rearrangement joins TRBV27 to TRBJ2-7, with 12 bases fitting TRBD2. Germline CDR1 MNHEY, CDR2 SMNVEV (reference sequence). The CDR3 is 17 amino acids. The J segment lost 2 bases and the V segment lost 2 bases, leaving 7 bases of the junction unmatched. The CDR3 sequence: CASSLRLAGVTPYEQYF. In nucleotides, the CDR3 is TGTGCCAGCAGTTTACGACTAGCGGGAGTAACCCCCTACGAGCAGTACTTC.

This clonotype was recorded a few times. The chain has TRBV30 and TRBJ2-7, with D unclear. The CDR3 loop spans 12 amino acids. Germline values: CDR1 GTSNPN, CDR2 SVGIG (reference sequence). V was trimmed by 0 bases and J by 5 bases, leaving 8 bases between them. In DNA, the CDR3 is TGTGCCTGGAGTGTATTAAGGAACGAGCAGTACTTC. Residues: CAWSVLRNEQYF.

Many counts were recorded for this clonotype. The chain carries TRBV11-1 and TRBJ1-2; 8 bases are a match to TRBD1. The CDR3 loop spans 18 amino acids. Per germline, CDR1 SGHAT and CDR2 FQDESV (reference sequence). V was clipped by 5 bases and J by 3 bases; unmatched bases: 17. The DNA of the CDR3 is TGTGCCAGCAGCCCTACCGCGGGCTGGACAGGGAACCACTATGGCTACACCTTC. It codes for CASSPTAGWTGNHYGYTF.

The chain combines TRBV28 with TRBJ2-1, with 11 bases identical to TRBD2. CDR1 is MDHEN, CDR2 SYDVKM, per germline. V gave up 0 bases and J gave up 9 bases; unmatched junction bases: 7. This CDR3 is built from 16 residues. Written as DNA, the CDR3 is TGTGCCAGCAGTTTATGGGCGACTAGCGGGATAGCTGAGCAGTTCTTC. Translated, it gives CASSLWATSGIAEQFF.

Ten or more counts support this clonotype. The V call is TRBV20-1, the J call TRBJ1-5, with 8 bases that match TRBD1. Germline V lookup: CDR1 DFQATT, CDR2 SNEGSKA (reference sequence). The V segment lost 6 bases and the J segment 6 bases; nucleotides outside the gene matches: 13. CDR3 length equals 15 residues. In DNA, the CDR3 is TGCAGTGCCACTCGGCCCGCAGGGGGCGTTCAGCCCCAGCATTTT. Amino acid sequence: CSATRPAGGVQPQHF.

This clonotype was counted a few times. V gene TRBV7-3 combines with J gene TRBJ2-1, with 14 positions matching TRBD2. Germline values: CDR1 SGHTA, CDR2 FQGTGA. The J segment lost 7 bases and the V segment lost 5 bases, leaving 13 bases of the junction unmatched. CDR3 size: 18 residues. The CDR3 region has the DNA TGTGCCAGCAGCCGACAGGCGGGACTAGCGGGAGTTAGAAATGAGCAGTTCTTC. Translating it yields CASSRQAGLAGVRNEQFF.

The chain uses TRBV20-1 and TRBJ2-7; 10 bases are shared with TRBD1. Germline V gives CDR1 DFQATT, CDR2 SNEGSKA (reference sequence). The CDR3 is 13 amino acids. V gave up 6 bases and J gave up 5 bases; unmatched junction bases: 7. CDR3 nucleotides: TGCAGTGCACCAGGGACAGGGGTGAACGAGCAGTACTTC. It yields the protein CSAPGTGVNEQYF.

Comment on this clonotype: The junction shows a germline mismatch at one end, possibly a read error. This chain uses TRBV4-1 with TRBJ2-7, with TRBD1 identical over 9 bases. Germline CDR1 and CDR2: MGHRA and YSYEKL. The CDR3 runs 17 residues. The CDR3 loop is CAGSQASGTGPSYEQYF. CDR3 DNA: TGCGCCGGCAGCCAGGCTTCAGGGACAGGGCCCTCCTACGAGCAGTACTTC.

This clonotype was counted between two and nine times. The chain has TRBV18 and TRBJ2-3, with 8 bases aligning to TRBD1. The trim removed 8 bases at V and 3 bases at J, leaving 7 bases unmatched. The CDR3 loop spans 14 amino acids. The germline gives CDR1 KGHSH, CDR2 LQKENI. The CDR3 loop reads CASADYRGTDTQYF. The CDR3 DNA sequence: TGTGCCAGCGCTGACTACAGGGGGACAGATACGCAGTATTTT. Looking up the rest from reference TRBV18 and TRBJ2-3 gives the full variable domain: NAGVMQNPRHLVRRRGQEARLRCSPMKGHSHVYWYRQLPEEGLKFMVYLQKENIIDESGMPKERFSAEFPKEGPSILRIQQVVRGDSAAYFCASADYRGTDTQYFGPGTRLTVL.

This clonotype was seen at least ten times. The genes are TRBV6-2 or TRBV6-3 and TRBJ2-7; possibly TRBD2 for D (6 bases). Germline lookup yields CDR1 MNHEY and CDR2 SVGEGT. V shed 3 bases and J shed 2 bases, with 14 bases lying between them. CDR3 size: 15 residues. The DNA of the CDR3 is TGTGCCAGCAGTTATTGGCTAGCGCGTACCTACGAGCAGTACTTC. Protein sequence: CASSYWLARTYEQYF.

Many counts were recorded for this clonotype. CDR3 sequence (DNA): TGTGCCAGCAGCTTAGTTGCATTTAGGGATGGCTACACCTTC. Translation: CASSLVAFRDGYTF. This sequence joins TRBV7-9 and TRBJ1-2; D remains ambiguous. V lost 1 base and J lost 6, with 12 bases in between. The CDR3 sequence is 14 residues long. CDR1 is SEHNR, CDR2 FQNEAQ, per germline (reference sequence).